This T cell receptor (beta chain) was sequenced in a study of cytomegalovirus exposure and HLA in healthy donors. Germline assignment: CDR1 KGHSH and CDR2 LQKENI. The CDR3 extends over 16 amino acids. The V and J ends lost 6 bases and 3 bases respectively, with 17 bases between them. A few counts support this clone. In the PCR, 60 Vbeta and 13 Jbeta primers were used. TCRdb's copy holds only in-frame clones and misses some; the assay was immunoSEQ multiplex PCR. This table holds 40,000 to 55,000 clones, roughly 76% found once. The chain has TRBV18 and TRBJ2-2; D possibly corresponds to TRBD1 (6 bases). Sequencing was done on a sample of PBMCs. The sequence was obtained from a man aged 30-40 years in good health and CMV-seronegative. As DNA, the CDR3 is TGTGCCAGCTCGGCAAAGGGGGTTCTGGACACCGGGGAGCTGTTTTTT. Encoded protein: CASSAKGVLDTGELFF.